A selection of T cell receptor beta chains follows, all from one sample in a study. One entry per CDR3 protein, called by TCRdb with MiXCR from the RT-PCR reads. The sample has about 680,000 distinct CDR3 sequences; approximately 15% are singletons. The sequencing input was memory CD4+ T cells from blood. The source of these receptors is a female donor in good health, serving as a healthy control. Both conserved end residues are part of each CDR3. A D gene is named only where the DNA matches it firmly. The listing skips clone size in some rows; elsewhere it reads once, few, many or a size class.

V: TRBV4-3
D: .
size: few
J: TRBJ1-1
DNA: TGCGCCAGCAGCCAAGATGCAGGGGTGGGTTCTGAAGCTTTCTTT
CDR3: CASSQDAGVGSEAFF

V: TRBV24-1
D: TRBD1
size: few
J: TRBJ2-1
DNA: TGTGCCACCAGTGATAATATGGGACAGGGCCCCAGGGAGCAGTTCTTC
CDR3: CATSDNMGQGPREQFF

V: TRBV7-2
D: .
size: .
J: TRBJ2-2
DNA: TGTGCCAGCAGACCACCGGGGGCCGGGGAGCTGTTTTTT
CDR3: CASRPPGAGELFF

V: TRBV20-1
D: TRBD1
size: many
J: TRBJ2-1
DNA: TGCAGTGCCCGGGGTGGCAGTGGGACAGCGTCCCATTCCTACAATGAGCAGTTCTTC
CDR3: CSARGGSGTASHSYNEQFF

V: TRBV29-1
D: .
size: many
J: TRBJ1-3
DNA: TGCAGCTGCGGCGGAAACGAGGACACCATATATTTT
CDR3: CSCGGNEDTIYF

V: TRBV7-9
D: .
size: many
J: TRBJ2-5
DNA: TGTGCCAGCAGCTTAGTCCGGGAGACCCAGTACTTC
CDR3: CASSLVRETQYF

V: TRBV7-9
D: .
size: .
J: TRBJ2-3
DNA: TGTGCCAGCAGCTTACTGACAGTCACTAGCACAGATACGCAGTATTTT
CDR3: CASSLLTVTSTDTQYF

V: TRBV7-2
D: .
size: few
J: TRBJ1-5
DNA: TGTGCCAGCAGCTTAGATCCGAATTTCCGGGACGCTCGTCAGCCCCAGCATTTT
CDR3: CASSLDPNFRDARQPQHF

V: TRBV20-1
D: TRBD2
size: few
J: TRBJ2-4
DNA: TGCAGTGCTAGAGATCGGCTAGCGGGAGGGAAAAACATTCAGTACTTC
CDR3: CSARDRLAGGKNIQYF

V: TRBV12-3/TRBV12-4
D: TRBD1
size: many
J: TRBJ2-5
DNA: TGTGCCAGCAGCCCTACAGGGGGCATGATGGAGACCCAGTACTTC
CDR3: CASSPTGGMMETQYF

V: TRBV14
D: TRBD1
size: few
J: TRBJ1-2
DNA: TGTGCCAGCAGCCCAGACAGGGTGGCCTACACCTTC
CDR3: CASSPDRVAYTF

V: TRBV20-1
D: .
size: .
J: TRBJ1-2
DNA: TGCAGTCCCTCCGATCCCCCTTATGGCTACACCTTC
CDR3: CSPSDPPYGYTF

V: TRBV10-3
D: .
size: few
J: TRBJ2-3
DNA: TGTGCCATCAGTGAGTCAAAGGGGACGCAGTATTTT
CDR3: CAISESKGTQYF

V: TRBV7-3
D: .
size: few
J: TRBJ2-1
DNA: TGTGCCAGCAGCTTAACGTTGGCAGCGGTATCCTACAATGAGCAGTTCTTC
CDR3: CASSLTLAAVSYNEQFF

V: TRBV3-1
D: TRBD2
size: .
J: TRBJ2-1
DNA: TGTGCCAGCAGCCACCGAACCGGGACTAGCGGGGGTGGCATAGAGCAGTTCTTC
CDR3: CASSHRTGTSGGGIEQFF

V: TRBV6-6
D: .
size: few
J: TRBJ2-1
DNA: TGTGCCAGCAGTTACTTAACAGCCTCCTACAATGAGCAGTTCTTC
CDR3: CASSYLTASYNEQFF

V: TRBV18
D: .
size: many
J: TRBJ1-5
DNA: TGTGCCAGCTCACCACCGGGCAATAATCAGCCCCAGCATTTT
CDR3: CASSPPGNNQPQHF

V: TRBV11-2
D: TRBD2
size: .
J: TRBJ2-5
DNA: TGTGCCAGCAGCTTAGTGTCTGTAGGCGGGAGCGGGGGACTCGAAGAGACCCAGTACTTC
CDR3: CASSLVSVGGSGGLEETQYF

V: TRBV10-3
D: .
size: many
J: TRBJ2-2
DNA: TGTGCCATCAGTGAGGACCTACTGGGGGAGCTGTTTTTT
CDR3: CAISEDLLGELFF

V: TRBV3-1
D: .
size: .
J: TRBJ1-1
DNA: TGTGCCAGCAGCCATGAGGGACGGATGAACACTGAAGCTTTCTTT
CDR3: CASSHEGRMNTEAFF

V: TRBV20-1
D: .
size: .
J: TRBJ1-1
DNA: TGCAGTGCTCCACAGGAATCGGACACTGAAGCTTTCTTT
CDR3: CSAPQESDTEAFF

V: TRBV29-1
D: .
size: many
J: TRBJ2-3
DNA: TGCAGCGTTGCGGACGGATCCCTCGGAGATACGCAGTATTTT
CDR3: CSVADGSLGDTQYF

V: TRBV10-2
D: TRBD1
size: .
J: TRBJ2-3
DNA: TGCGCCAGCAGTGAACCGACAGGGCTAGATACGCAGTATTTT
CDR3: CASSEPTGLDTQYF

V: TRBV20-1
D: TRBD2
size: many
J: TRBJ2-1
DNA: TGCAGTGCTAGAGGTTCTAGCGGTCTCCTCGTGAATGAGCAGTTCTTC
CDR3: CSARGSSGLLVNEQFF

V: TRBV30
D: .
size: few
J: TRBJ2-5
DNA: TGTGCCTGGAGTCCGTCCAGGCAAGAGACCCAGTACTTC
CDR3: CAWSPSRQETQYF

V: TRBV2
D: .
size: .
J: TRBJ1-1
DNA: TGTGCCAGCAGTGAGGCAGATTCCCCTGAAGCTTTCTTT
CDR3: CASSEADSPEAFF

V: TRBV29-1
D: .
size: .
J: TRBJ1-1
DNA: TGCAGCGTATTGAAAGGTAACAATGAAGCTTTCTTT
CDR3: CSVLKGNNEAFF

V: TRBV28
D: TRBD2
size: .
J: TRBJ2-3
DNA: TGTGCCAGCAGTTCACACGCCGGGACTAGCGGAGATACGCAGTATTTT
CDR3: CASSSHAGTSGDTQYF

V: TRBV29-1
D: .
size: many
J: TRBJ1-2
DNA: TGCAGCGTCGGGGCCGAGCAAACCTTC
CDR3: CSVGAEQTF

V: TRBV29-1
D: TRBD2
size: many
J: TRBJ2-2
DNA: TGCAGCGGACAGACTAGCAATGGTGCCGGGGAGCTGTTTTTT
CDR3: CSGQTSNGAGELFF

V: TRBV7-8
D: .
size: few
J: TRBJ2-7
DNA: TGTGCCAGCAGCTTAGTCAGGGCTAGCTCCTACGAGCAGTACTTC
CDR3: CASSLVRASSYEQYF